This T cell receptor beta chain was sequenced in a study of Graves' ophthalmopathy and Graves' hyperthyroidism. This clonotype was counted at least ten times. Antigen: not known. The authors amplified TCR beta CDR3 regions, and they did so from RNA transcripts for repertoire sequencing. The authors performed first-round RT-PCR with HTBI primers and then a second-round multiplex PCR. One entry per CDR3 protein results from TCRdb running MiXCR on the multiplex PCR reads. The data show under 400,000 distinct CDR3 sequences, with 15% to 20% seen just once and approximately 13% held by the top ten. Overall study findings and caveats: Blood repertoires reportedly contained most expanded thyroid clonotypes above 0.001 frequency.

Having ophthalmopathy, the donors showed moderate-to-severe activity, CAS ≥3 and NOSPECS ≥4, with disease lasting under 3 months. The V end lost 5 bases, the J end lost 3 bases, and 13 bases lay between the germline ends. The length of the CDR3 is 14 residues. The rearrangement uses TRBV12-3 or TRBV12-4 and TRBJ1-2, with D tentatively TRBD1 (5 bases). The clonotype was recovered from an adult man with Graves' ophthalmopathy. What was sequenced was peripheral blood. CDR3 loop: CASSPGTGYYGYTF. DNA of the CDR3: TGTGCCAGCAGTCCTGGGACCGGCTACTATGGCTACACCTTC.